A selection of T cell receptor beta chains follows, all from one sample in a study of T cell responses to AZD1222 COVID-19 vaccine. TCRdb keeps only in-frame clones here, not all; method: immunoSEQ multiplex PCR. The table lists about 90,000 clones, 88% of them singletons. The source was peripheral blood, collected on day 0 of AZD1222 vaccination. The receptor set was obtained from an adult in good health. Each CDR3 is given without its conserved first and last residue. Each record gives: CDR3 protein, clone size, V gene, J gene. Clone size is shown for a subset of rows, as once, few, many or a class of expanded clone.

cdr3_aa: ASTKEQGAGEQF
clone_size: NA
v_call: TRBV19
j_call: TRBJ2-1

cdr3_aa: ASSQERTVFGSYT
clone_size: NA
v_call: TRBV4-1
j_call: TRBJ1-2

cdr3_aa: ASSLEGQYEQY
clone_size: NA
v_call: TRBV7-9
j_call: TRBJ2-7

cdr3_aa: SAGQGQYGYT
clone_size: NA
v_call: TRBV29-1
j_call: TRBJ1-2

cdr3_aa: ASTGGRSTGELF
clone_size: NA
v_call: TRBV2
j_call: TRBJ2-2

cdr3_aa: ASSPDSGYT
clone_size: few
v_call: TRBV18
j_call: TRBJ1-2

cdr3_aa: ASSIILGYEQY
clone_size: NA
v_call: TRBV19
j_call: TRBJ2-7

cdr3_aa: ASSLSGVGRDGYT
clone_size: NA
v_call: TRBV5-6
j_call: TRBJ1-2

cdr3_aa: ASSPRRGLADYEQY
clone_size: NA
v_call: TRBV3-1/TRBV3-2
j_call: TRBJ2-7

cdr3_aa: ASSARNYGYT
clone_size: NA
v_call: TRBV19
j_call: TRBJ1-2

cdr3_aa: ASSARGLGSNQPQH
clone_size: NA
v_call: TRBV28
j_call: TRBJ1-5

cdr3_aa: ASSSQGFQETQY
clone_size: NA
v_call: TRBV27
j_call: TRBJ2-5

cdr3_aa: AVPGRENQPQH
clone_size: NA
v_call: TRBV28
j_call: TRBJ1-5

cdr3_aa: ASSRDRSRSPLH
clone_size: NA
v_call: TRBV28
j_call: TRBJ1-6

cdr3_aa: ASSLLLAGGSSYNEQF
clone_size: NA
v_call: TRBV5-6
j_call: TRBJ2-1

cdr3_aa: ASSPSGGGGSTDTQY
clone_size: NA
v_call: TRBV25-1
j_call: TRBJ2-3

cdr3_aa: ASSSGDRAYNSPLH
clone_size: few
v_call: TRBV5-4
j_call: TRBJ1-6

cdr3_aa: ASSLGLAGAISSYNEQF
clone_size: NA
v_call: TRBV5-1
j_call: TRBJ2-1

cdr3_aa: ASRTGLRNEQF
clone_size: NA
v_call: TRBV19
j_call: TRBJ2-1

cdr3_aa: ASIEAGGPGEQY
clone_size: once
v_call: TRBV7-8
j_call: TRBJ2-7

cdr3_aa: ASSAGQGGHTDTQY
clone_size: NA
v_call: TRBV5-8
j_call: TRBJ2-3

cdr3_aa: ASSYGLGTSGPRYNEQF
clone_size: NA
v_call: TRBV6-2/TRBV6-3
j_call: TRBJ2-1

cdr3_aa: ASSGWETETQY
clone_size: NA
v_call: TRBV2
j_call: TRBJ2-5

cdr3_aa: ASSAGGHTEAF
clone_size: NA
v_call: TRBV2
j_call: TRBJ1-1

cdr3_aa: ASSHIIAGVSKNIQY
clone_size: once
v_call: TRBV5-4
j_call: TRBJ2-4

cdr3_aa: ASSQVLTGMDTQY
clone_size: NA
v_call: TRBV4-1
j_call: TRBJ2-3

cdr3_aa: ASSQDPGGYEQY
clone_size: NA
v_call: TRBV3-1/TRBV3-2
j_call: TRBJ2-7